The rows below give T cell receptor beta chains drawn from one sample of a study of T-cell reconstitution after alpha-beta-depleted transplantation in children. From the PCR reads, TCRdb called clonotypes with MiXCR, one entry per CDR3 protein. The table records a few hundred thousand distinct CDR3 sequences, roughly a tenth of them present only once. The sequencing here drew on PBMCs, taken before TCRalphabeta/CD19-depleted stem cell transplant. These receptors were taken from a child less than two years old with acute myeloid leukemia, due to receive a stem cell transplant. CDR3s include the opening cysteine and the closing phenylalanine or tryptophan. D genes are given only for firm matches. Clone size appears in some rows only: once, few, many, or a class for an expanded clone.

D gene	V gene	clone size	J gene	CDR3 protein	CDR3 DNA
-	TRBV2	many	TRBJ2-3	CASSVTSTDTQYF	TGTGCCAGCAGTGTGACCAGCACAGATACGCAGTATTTT
TRBD1	TRBV19	many	TRBJ2-1	CASSTRQGASNEQFF	TGTGCCAGTAGTACCCGACAGGGTGCAAGCAATGAGCAGTTCTTC
-	TRBV19	-	TRBJ1-2	CATWEKGGWGYTF	TGTGCCACCTGGGAGAAGGGCGGATGGGGCTACACCTTC
-	TRBV7-8	-	TRBJ1-1	CAGSLGGQNTEAFF	TGTGCCGGCAGCTTAGGGGGTCAGAACACTGAAGCTTTCTTT
-	TRBV3-1	many	TRBJ1-2	CASRPTQTSNYGYTF	TGTGCCAGCAGGCCGACACAAACCTCTAACTATGGCTACACCTTC
TRBD1	TRBV5-1	many	TRBJ2-5	CASSFGTVQETQYF	TGCGCCAGCAGCTTCGGGACAGTCCAAGAGACCCAGTACTTC
-	TRBV5-1	many	TRBJ1-2	CASSGQTNYGYTF	TGCGCCAGCAGCGGACAAACTAACTATGGCTACACCTTC
-	TRBV18	few	TRBJ2-7	CASSPQAPTYEQYF	TGTGCCAGCTCACCACAAGCGCCTACCTACGAGCAGTACTTC
-	TRBV29-1	many	TRBJ2-2	CSTLNTGELFF	TGCAGCACGTTGAACACCGGGGAGCTGTTTTTT
-	TRBV4-2	many	TRBJ1-4	CASSQDRTANEKLFF	TGTGCCAGCAGCCAAGATCGTACAGCTAATGAAAAACTGTTTTTT
-	TRBV7-8	-	TRBJ2-7	CASSLAVNEQYF	TGTGCCAGCAGCTTAGCGGTGAACGAGCAGTACTTC
TRBD1	TRBV19	few	TRBJ2-5	CASNYRGGETQYF	TGTGCCAGTAATTACAGGGGCGGGGAGACCCAGTACTTC
TRBD1	TRBV11-1	-	TRBJ2-5	CASSLAGKPLQGPIETQYF	TGTGCCAGCAGCTTAGCTGGGAAGCCTTTACAGGGGCCAATTGAGACCCAGTACTTC
-	TRBV24-1	many	TRBJ2-6	CATSDGWGQDGANVLTF	TGTGCCACCAGTGATGGGTGGGGCCAGGATGGGGCCAACGTCCTGACTTTC
TRBD2	TRBV24-1	many	TRBJ2-2	CASMWAGAVGELFF	TGTGCCAGCATGTGGGCGGGAGCTGTGGGGGAGCTGTTTTTT